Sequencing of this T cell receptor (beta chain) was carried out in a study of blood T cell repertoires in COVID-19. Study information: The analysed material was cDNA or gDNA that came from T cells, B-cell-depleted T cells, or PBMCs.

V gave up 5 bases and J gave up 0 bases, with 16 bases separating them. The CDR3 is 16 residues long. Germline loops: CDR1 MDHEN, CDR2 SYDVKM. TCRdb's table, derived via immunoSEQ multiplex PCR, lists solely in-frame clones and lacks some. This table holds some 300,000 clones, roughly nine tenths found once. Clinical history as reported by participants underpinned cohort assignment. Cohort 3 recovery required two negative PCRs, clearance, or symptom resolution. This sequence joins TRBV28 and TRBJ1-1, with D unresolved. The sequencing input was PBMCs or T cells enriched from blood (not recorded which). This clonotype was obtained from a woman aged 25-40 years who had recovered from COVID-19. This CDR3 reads CASSPSWPYLNTEAFF. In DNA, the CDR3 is TGTGCCAGCAGTCCGTCTTGGCCTTATTTGAACACTGAAGCTTTCTTT.